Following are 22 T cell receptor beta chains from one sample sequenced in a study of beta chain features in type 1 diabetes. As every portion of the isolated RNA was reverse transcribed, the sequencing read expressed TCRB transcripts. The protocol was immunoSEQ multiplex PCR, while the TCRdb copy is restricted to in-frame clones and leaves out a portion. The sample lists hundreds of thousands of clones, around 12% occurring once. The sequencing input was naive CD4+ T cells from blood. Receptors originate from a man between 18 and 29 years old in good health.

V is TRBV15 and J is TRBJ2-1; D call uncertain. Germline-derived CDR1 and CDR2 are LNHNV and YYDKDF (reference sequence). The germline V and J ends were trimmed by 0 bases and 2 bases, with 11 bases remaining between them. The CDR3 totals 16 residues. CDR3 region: CATSRERTAPYNEQFF. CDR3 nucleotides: TGTGCCACCAGCAGAGAACGAACCGCGCCCTACAATGAGCAGTTCTTC.

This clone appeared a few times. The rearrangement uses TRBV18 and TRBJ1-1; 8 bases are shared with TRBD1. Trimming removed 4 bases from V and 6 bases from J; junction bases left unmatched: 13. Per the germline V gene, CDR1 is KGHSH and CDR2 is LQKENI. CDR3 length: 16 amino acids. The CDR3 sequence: CASSQVDALDRAEAFF. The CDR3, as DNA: TGTGCCAGCTCACAAGTCGACGCTTTGGACAGGGCTGAAGCTTTCTTT.

CDR3 loop: CASSPGLARNEQFF. The DNA for the CDR3 is TGTGCCAGCAGCCCGGGACTAGCGAGGAATGAGCAGTTCTTC. The V call is TRBV7-3, the J call TRBJ2-1; 10 bases agree with TRBD2. CDR1 SGHTA and CDR2 FQGTGA come from the germline V gene. The CDR3 has 14 amino acids. V was clipped by 5 bases and J by 7 bases; unmatched bases: 5.

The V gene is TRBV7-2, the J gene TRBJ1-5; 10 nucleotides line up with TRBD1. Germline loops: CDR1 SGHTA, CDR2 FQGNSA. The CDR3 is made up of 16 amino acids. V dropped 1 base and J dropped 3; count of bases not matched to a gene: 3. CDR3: CASSLVGTGVNQPQHF. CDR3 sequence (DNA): TGTGCCAGCAGCTTAGTGGGGACAGGGGTCAATCAGCCCCAGCATTTT. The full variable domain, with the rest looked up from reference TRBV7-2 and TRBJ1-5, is GAGVSQSPSNKVTEKGKDVELRCDPISGHTALYWYRQSLGQGLEFLIYFQGNSAPDKSGLPSDRFSAERTGGSVSTLTIQRTQQEDSAVYLCASSLVGTGVNQPQHFGDGTRLSIL.

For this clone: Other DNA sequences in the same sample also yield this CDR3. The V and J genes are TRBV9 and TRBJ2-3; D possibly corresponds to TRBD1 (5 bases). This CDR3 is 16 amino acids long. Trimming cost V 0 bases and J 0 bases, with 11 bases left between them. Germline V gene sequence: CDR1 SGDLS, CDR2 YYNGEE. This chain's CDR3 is CASSVDGQGSTDTQYF. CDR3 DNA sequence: TGTGCCAGCAGCGTAGATGGCCAGGGAAGCACAGATACGCAGTATTTT.

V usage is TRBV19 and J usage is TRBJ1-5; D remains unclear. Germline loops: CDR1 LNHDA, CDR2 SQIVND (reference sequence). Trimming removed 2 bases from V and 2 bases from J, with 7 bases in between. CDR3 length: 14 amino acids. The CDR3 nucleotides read TGTGCCAGTAGTATAACCCAGGGCAATCAGCCCCAGCATTTT. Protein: CASSITQGNQPQHF.

CDR3 bases: TGTGCCAGCAGCGGGGATTCCGGGAGCCCCTACGAGCAGTACTTC. Protein product: CASSGDSGSPYEQYF. This sequence joins TRBV7-9 and TRBJ2-7; weak D call: TRBD2 (6 bases). This CDR3 has 15 residues. Germline V CDR1 and CDR2: SEHNR, FQNEAQ (reference sequence). V lost 5 bases, J lost 2 bases, and 16 bases lay in between.

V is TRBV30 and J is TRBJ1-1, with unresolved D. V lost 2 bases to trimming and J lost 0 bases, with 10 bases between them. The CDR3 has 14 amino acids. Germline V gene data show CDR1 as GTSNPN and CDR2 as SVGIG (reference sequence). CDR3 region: CAWSKRVMNTEAFF. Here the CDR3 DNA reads TGTGCCTGGAGTAAGCGGGTTATGAACACTGAAGCTTTCTTT.

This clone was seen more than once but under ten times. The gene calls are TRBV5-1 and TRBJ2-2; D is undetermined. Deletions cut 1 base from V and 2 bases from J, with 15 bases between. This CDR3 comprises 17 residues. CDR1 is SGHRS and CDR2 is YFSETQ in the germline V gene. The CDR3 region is CASSLSHSQRNTGELFF. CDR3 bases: TGCGCCAGCAGCTTGAGTCACAGCCAAAGAAACACCGGGGAGCTGTTTTTT.

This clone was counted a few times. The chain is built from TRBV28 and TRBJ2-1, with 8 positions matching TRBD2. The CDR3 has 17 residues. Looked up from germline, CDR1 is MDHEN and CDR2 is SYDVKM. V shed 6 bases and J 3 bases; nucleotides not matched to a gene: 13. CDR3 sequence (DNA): TGTGCCAGCAGATTCCTAACTAGCGGATCATTCTACAATGAGCAGTTCTTC. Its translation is CASRFLTSGSFYNEQFF.

CDR3 sequence reads: CASSPPGSAETQYF. Written as DNA, the CDR3 is TGTGCCAGCAGCCCCCCCGGTAGCGCAGAGACCCAGTACTTC. This chain connects TRBV7-2 to TRBJ2-5; D is possibly TRBD2 (5 bases). V was clipped by 5 bases and J by 4 bases, with 14 bases between them. This CDR3 region has 14 residues. Germline values: CDR1 SGHTA, CDR2 FQGNSA.

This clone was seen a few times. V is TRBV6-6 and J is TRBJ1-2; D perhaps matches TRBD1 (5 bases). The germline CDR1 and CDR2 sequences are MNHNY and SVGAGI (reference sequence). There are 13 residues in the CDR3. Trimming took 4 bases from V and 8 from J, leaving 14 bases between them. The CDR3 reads CASSSAGVGGYTF. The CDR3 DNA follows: TGTGCCAGCAGTTCGGCGGGGGTGGGAGGCTACACCTTC.

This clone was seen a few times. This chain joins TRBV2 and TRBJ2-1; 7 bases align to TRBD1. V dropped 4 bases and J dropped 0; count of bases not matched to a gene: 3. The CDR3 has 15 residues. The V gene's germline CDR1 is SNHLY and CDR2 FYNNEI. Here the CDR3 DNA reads TGTGCCAGCAGTGTGACAGGGCGCTCCTACAATGAGCAGTTCTTC. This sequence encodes CASSVTGRSYNEQFF.

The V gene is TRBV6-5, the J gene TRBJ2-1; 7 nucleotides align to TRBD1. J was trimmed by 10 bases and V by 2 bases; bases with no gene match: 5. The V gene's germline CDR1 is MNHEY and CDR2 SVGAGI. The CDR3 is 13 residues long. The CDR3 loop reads CASSYRLTGEQFF. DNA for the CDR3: TGTGCCAGCAGTTACCGATTGACAGGGGAGCAGTTCTTC.

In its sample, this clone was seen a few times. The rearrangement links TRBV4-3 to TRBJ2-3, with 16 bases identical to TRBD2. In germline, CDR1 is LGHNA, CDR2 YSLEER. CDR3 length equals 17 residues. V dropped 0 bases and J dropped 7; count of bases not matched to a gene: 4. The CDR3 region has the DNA TGCGCCAGCAGCCAAGATGGGACTAGCGGGGGGGCATATACGCAGTATTTT. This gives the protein CASSQDGTSGGAYTQYF.

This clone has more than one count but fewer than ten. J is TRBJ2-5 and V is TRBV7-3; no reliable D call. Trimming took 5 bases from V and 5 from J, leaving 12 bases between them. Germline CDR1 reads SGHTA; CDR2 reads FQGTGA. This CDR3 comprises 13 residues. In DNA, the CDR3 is TGTGCCAGCAGCCCCCAGCGCTGGGAGACCCAGTACTTC. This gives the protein CASSPQRWETQYF. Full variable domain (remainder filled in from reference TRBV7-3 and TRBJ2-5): GAGVSQTPSNKVTEKGKYVELRCDPISGHTALYWYRQSLGQGPEFLIYFQGTGAADDSGLPNDRFFAVRPEGSVSTLKIQRTERGDSAVYLCASSPQRWETQYFGPGTRLLVL.

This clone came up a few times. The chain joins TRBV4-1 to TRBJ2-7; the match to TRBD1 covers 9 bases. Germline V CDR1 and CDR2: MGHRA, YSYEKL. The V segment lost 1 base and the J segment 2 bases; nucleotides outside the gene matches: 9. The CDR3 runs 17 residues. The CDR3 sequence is CASSQAPPGQGAYEQYF. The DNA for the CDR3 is TGCGCCAGCAGCCAAGCCCCGCCGGGACAGGGCGCCTACGAGCAGTACTTC.

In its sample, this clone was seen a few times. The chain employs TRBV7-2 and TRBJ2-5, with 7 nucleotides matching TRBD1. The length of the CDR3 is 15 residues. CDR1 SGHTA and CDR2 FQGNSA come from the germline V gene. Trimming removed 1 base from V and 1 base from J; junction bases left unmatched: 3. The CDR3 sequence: CASSLVTGTQETQYF. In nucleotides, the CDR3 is TGTGCCAGCAGCTTAGTGACAGGGACCCAAGAGACCCAGTACTTC.

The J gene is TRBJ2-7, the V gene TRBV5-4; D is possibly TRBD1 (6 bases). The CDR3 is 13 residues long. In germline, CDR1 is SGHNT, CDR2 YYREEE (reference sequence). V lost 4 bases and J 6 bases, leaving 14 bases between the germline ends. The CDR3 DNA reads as TGTGCCAGCAGCCCATCGTCAGGGGTCGAGCAGTACTTC. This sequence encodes CASSPSSGVEQYF.

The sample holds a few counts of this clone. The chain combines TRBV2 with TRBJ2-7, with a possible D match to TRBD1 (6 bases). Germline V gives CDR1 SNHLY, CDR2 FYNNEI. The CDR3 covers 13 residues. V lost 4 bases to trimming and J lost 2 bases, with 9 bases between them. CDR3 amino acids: CASSGAGAYEQYF. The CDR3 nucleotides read TGTGCCAGCAGTGGGGCAGGGGCCTACGAGCAGTACTTC.

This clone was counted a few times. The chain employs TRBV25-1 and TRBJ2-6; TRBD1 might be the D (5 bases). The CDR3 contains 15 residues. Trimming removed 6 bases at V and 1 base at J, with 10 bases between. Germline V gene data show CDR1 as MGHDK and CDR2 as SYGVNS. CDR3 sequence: CASSQDSSGANVLTF. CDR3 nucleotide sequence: TGTGCCAGCAGCCAAGACAGTTCTGGGGCCAACGTCCTGACTTTC. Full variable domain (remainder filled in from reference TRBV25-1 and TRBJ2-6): EADIYQTPRYLVIGTGKKITLECSQTMGHDKMYWYQQDPGMELHLIHYSYGVNSTEKGDLSSESTVSRIRTEHFPLTLESARPSHTSQYLCASSQDSSGANVLTFGAGSRLTVL.

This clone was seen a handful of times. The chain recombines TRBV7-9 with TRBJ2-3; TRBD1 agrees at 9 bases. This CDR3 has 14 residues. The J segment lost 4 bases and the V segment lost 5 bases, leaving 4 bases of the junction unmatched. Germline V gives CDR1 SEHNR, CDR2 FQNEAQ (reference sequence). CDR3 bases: TGTGCCAGCAGCACCGGACAGGGGCCAGATACGCAGTATTTT. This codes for CASSTGQGPDTQYF.